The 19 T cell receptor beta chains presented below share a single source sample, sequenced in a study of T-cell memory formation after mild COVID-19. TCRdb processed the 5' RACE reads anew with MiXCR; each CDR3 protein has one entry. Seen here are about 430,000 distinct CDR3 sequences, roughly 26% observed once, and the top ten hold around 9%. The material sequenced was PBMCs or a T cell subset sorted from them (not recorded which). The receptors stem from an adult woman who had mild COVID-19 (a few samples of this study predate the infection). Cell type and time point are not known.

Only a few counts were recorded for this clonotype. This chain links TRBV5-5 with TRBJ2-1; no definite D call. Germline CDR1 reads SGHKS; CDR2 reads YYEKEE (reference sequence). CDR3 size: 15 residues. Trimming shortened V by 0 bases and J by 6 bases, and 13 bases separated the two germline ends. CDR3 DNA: TGTGCCAGCAGCTTGGTCGACGAGGCCTCCAATGAGCAGTTCTTC. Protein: CASSLVDEASNEQFF.

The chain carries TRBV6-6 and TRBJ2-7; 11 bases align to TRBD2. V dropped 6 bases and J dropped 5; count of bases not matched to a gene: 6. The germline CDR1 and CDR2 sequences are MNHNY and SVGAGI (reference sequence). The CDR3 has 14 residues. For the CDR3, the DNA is TGTGCCAGCAGCGGGACTAGCGGAACCGACGAGCAGTACTTC. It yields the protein CASSGTSGTDEQYF.

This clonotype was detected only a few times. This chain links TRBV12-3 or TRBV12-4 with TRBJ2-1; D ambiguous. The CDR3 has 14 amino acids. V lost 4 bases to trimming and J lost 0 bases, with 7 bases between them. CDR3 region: CASSYPDSYNEQFF. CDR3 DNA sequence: TGTGCCAGCAGTTATCCGGACTCCTACAATGAGCAGTTCTTC.

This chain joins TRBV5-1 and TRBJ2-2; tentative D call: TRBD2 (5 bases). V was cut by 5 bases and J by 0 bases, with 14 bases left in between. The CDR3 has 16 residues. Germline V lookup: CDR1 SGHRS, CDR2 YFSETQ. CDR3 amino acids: CASRPVEAPNTGELFF. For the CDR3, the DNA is TGCGCCAGCAGGCCGGTGGAGGCCCCGAACACCGGGGAGCTGTTTTTT.

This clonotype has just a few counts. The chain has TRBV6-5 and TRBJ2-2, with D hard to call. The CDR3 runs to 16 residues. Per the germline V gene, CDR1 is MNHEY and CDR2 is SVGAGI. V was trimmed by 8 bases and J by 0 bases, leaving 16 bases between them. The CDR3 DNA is TGTGCCAGCGGTTTCCTGAGGCAGTCGAACACCGGGGAGCTGTTTTTT. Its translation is CASGFLRQSNTGELFF.

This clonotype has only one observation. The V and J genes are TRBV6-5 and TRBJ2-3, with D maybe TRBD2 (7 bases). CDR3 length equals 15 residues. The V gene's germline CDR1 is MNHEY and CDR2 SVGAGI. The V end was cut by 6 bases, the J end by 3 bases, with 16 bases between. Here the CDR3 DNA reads TGTGCCAGCAGACCCTTAGGGGGGGGGACAGATACGCAGTATTTT. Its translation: CASRPLGGGTDTQYF.

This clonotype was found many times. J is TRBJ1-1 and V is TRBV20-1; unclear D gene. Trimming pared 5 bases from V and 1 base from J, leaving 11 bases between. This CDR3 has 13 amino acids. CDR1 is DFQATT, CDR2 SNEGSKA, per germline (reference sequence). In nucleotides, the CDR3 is TGCAGTGCTCGACACCAGCCGAACACTGAAGCTTTCTTT. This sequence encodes CSARHQPNTEAFF.

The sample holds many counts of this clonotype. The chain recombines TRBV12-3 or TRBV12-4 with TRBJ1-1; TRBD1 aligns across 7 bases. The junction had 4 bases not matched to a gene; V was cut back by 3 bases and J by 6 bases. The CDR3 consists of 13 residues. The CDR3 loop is CASSLGQGAEAFF. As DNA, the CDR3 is TGTGCCAGCAGTTTGGGGCAGGGGGCTGAAGCTTTCTTT.

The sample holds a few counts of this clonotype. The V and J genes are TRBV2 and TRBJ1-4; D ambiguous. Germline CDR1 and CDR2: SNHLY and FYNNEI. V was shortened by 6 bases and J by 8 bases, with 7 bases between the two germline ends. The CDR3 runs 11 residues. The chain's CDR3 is CASSRGEKLFF. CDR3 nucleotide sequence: TGTGCCAGCAGCCGGGGAGAAAAACTGTTTTTT. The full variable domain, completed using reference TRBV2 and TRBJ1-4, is EPEVTQTPSHQVTQMGQEVILRCVPISNHLYFYWYRQILGQKVEFLVSFYNNEISEKSEIFDDQFSVERPDGSNFTLKIRSTKLEDSAMYFCASSRGEKLFFGSGTQLSVL.

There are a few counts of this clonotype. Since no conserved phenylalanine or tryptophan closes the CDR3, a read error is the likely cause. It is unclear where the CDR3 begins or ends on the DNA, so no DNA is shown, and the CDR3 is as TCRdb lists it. This CDR3 is CASSLPGGVGHRSLL. V and J are TRBV12-3 or TRBV12-4 and TRBJ2-5; TRBD1, the D gene given by the table, was not confirmed from the DNA. The CDR3 numbers 15 amino acids, ends counted.

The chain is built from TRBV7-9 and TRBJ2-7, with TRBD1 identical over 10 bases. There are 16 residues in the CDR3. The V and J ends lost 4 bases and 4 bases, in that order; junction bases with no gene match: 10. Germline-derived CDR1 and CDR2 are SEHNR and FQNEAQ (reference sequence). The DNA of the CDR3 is TGTGCCAGCAGCTCCGGTGTTGAGGACAGGGGGTACGAGCAGTACTTC. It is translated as CASSSGVEDRGYEQYF. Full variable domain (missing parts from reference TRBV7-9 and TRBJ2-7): DTGVSQNPRHKITKRGQNVTFRCDPISEHNRLYWYRQTLGQGPEFLTYFQNEAQLEKSRLLSDRFSAERPKGSFSTLEIQRTEQGDSAMYLCASSSGVEDRGYEQYFGPGTRLTVT.

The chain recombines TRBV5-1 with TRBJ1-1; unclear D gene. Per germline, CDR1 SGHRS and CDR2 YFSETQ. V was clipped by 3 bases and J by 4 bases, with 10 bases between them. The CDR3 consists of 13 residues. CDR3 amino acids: CASSSGSATEAFF. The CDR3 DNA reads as TGCGCCAGCAGCTCCGGGTCAGCCACTGAAGCTTTCTTT.

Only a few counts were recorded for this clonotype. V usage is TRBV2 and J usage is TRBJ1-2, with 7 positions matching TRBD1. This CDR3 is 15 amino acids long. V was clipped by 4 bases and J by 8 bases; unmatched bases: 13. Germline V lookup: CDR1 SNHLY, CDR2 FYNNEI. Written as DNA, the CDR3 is TGTGCCAGCAGTGTTCGAGGGACAGTTAGGAGCGGCTACACCTTC. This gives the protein CASSVRGTVRSGYTF.

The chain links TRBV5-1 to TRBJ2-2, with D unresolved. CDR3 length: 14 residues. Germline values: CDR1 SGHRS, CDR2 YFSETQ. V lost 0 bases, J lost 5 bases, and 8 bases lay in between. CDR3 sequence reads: CASSLAFTTGELFF. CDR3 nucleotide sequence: TGCGCCAGCAGCTTGGCCTTCACTACCGGGGAGCTGTTTTTT.

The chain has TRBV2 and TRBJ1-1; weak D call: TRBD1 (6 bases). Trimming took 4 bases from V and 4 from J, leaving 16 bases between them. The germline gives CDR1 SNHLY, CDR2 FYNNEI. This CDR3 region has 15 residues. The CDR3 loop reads CASSAEQGSVTEAFF. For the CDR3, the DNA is TGTGCCAGCAGTGCCGAACAGGGATCGGTCACTGAAGCTTTCTTT.

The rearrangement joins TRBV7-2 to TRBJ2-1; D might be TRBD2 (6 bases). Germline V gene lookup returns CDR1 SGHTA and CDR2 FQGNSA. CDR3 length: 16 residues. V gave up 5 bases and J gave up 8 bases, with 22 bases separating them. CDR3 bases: TGTGCCAGCAGCCCTCAAGCGGGCCTACCGGGAGATGAGCAGTTCTTC. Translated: CASSPQAGLPGDEQFF.

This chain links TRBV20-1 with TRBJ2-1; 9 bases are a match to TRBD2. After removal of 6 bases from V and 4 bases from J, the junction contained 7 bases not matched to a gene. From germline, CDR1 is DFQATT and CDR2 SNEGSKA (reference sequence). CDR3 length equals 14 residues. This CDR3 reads CSAPGAGGYNEQFF. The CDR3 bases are TGCAGTGCCCCAGGAGCGGGGGGATACAATGAGCAGTTCTTC.

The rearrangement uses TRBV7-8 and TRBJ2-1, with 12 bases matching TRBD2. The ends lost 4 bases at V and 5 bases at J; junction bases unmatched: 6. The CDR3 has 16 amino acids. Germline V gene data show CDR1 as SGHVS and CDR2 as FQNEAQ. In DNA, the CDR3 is TGTGCCAGCAGCTGGGTTCTAGCGGGGGGGAACAATGAGCAGTTCTTC. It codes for CASSWVLAGGNNEQFF.

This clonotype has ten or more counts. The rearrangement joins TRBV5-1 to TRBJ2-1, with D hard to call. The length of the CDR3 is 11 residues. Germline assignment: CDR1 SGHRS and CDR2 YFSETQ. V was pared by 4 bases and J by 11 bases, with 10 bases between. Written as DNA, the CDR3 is TGCGCCAGCAGCAGGAGCTTGAAGCAGTTCTTC. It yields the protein CASSRSLKQFF.